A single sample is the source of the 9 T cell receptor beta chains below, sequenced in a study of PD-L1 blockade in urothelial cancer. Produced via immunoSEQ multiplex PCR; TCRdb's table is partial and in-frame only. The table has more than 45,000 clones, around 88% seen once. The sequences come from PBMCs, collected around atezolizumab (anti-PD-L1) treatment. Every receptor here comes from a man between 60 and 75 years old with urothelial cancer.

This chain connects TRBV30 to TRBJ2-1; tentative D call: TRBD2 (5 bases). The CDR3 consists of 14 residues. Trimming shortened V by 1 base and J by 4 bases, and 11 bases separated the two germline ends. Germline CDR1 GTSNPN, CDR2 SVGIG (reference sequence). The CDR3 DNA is TGTGCCTGGAGTGCTCTCCAGCGGTACAATGAGCAGTTCTTC. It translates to CAWSALQRYNEQFF.

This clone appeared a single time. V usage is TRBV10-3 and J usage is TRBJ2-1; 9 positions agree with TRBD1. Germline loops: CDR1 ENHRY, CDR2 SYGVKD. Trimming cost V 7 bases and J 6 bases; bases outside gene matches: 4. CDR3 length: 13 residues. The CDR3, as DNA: TGTGCCATCACCCGGGACAGGGCCAATGAGCAGTTCTTC. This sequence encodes CAITRDRANEQFF.

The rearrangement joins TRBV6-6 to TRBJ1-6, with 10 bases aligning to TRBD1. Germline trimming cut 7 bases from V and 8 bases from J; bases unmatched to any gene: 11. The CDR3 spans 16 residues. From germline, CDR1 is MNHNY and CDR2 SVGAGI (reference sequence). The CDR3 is CASTPQDRGLYSPLHF. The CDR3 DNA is TGTGCCAGCACCCCTCAAGACAGGGGGCTTTATTCACCCCTCCACTTT.

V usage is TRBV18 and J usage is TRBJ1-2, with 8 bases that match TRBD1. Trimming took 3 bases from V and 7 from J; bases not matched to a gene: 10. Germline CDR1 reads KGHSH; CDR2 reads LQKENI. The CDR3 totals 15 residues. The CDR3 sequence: CASSPSTDRVIGYTF. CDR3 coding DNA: TGTGCCAGCTCACCCTCAACGGACAGGGTGATTGGCTACACCTTC.

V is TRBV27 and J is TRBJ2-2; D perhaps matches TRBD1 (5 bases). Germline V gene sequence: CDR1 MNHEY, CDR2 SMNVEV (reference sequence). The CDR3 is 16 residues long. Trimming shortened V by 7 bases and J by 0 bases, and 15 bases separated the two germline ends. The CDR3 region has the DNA TGTGCCAGCACTCCCAGAGGACATACGAACACCGGGGAGCTGTTTTTT. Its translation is CASTPRGHTNTGELFF.

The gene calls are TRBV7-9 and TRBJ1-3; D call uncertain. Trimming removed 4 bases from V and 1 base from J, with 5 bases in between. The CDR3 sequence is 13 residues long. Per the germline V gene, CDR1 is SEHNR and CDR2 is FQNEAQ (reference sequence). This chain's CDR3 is CASSSTSGNTIYF. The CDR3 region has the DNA TGTGCCAGCAGCTCTACGTCTGGAAACACCATATATTTT. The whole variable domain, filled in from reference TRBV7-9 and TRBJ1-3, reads DTGVSQNPRHKITKRGQNVTFRCDPISEHNRLYWYRQTLGQGPEFLTYFQNEAQLEKSRLLSDRFSAERPKGSFSTLEIQRTEQGDSAMYLCASSSTSGNTIYFGEGSWLTVV.

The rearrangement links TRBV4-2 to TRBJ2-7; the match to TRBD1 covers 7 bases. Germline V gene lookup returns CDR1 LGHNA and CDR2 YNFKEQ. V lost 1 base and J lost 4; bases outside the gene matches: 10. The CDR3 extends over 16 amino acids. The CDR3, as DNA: TGTGCCAGCAGCCAAGTTACACAGGGGCTTGGGTACGAGCAGTACTTC. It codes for CASSQVTQGLGYEQYF.

DNA for the CDR3: TGTGCCAGCAGCTCGGCAGGGTCTGGAAACACCATATATTTT. Translated: CASSSAGSGNTIYF. J is TRBJ1-3 and V is TRBV2; D is possibly TRBD1 (5 bases). Trimming cost V 6 bases and J 1 base, with 10 bases left between them. The CDR3 is 14 residues long. Germline V lookup: CDR1 SNHLY, CDR2 FYNNEI.

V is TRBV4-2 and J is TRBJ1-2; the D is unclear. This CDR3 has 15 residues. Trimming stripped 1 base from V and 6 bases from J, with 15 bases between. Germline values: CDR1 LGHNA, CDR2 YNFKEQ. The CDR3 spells CASSQASRPGDGYTF. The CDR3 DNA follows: TGTGCCAGCAGCCAAGCAAGCCGACCCGGGGATGGCTACACCTTC.